The 30 T cell receptor beta chains given below trace back to one sample, sequenced in a study of blood T cells in healthy people across ages. Primers used in a second PCR of roughly 7 to 12 cycles were a sample-barcoded 5' primer and a J-beta primer mix. MiXCR, run by TCRdb on the 5' RACE reads, gives a single entry per CDR3 protein. The repertoire holds over 1,500,000 distinct CDR3 sequences, roughly 49% seen once, with approximately 2.1% in the top ten. Input material: blood. These TCRs come from a woman aged 40 to 55 in good health.

The chain couples TRBV7-9 to TRBJ1-2, with TRBD1 matching 7 bases. The germline V gene has CDR1 SEHNR and CDR2 FQNEAQ (reference sequence). This CDR3 comprises 16 residues. Trimming at V came to 3 bases and at J to 1 base, leaving 8 bases not matched to a gene. The CDR3 region has the DNA TGTGCCAGCAGCTTCCCTGGGACAGCAGTTAACTATGGCTACACCTTC. Residues: CASSFPGTAVNYGYTF.

The CDR3 region has the DNA TGTGCCAGCAGCCCGACCACAGGGGGCTCCTACAATGAGCAGTTCTTC. Translated, it gives CASSPTTGGSYNEQFF. The chain carries TRBV7-9 and TRBJ2-1, with 8 bases that match TRBD1. V shed 5 bases, J shed 0 bases, and the junction held 6 bases outside the gene matches. Germline V gene data show CDR1 as SEHNR and CDR2 as FQNEAQ (reference sequence). The CDR3 runs 16 residues.

V gene TRBV7-3 combines with J gene TRBJ2-6, with D uncertain. Per germline, CDR1 SGHTA and CDR2 FQGTGA. Trimming removed 0 bases from V and 0 bases from J, with 9 bases in between. The CDR3 has 17 residues. In DNA, the CDR3 is TGTGCCAGCAGCTTAACGTGGGCAGGCTCTGGGGCCAACGTCCTGACTTTC. Its protein product is CASSLTWAGSGANVLTF.

This chain connects TRBV4-2 to TRBJ1-4, with D possibly being TRBD1 (5 bases). V dropped 2 bases and J dropped 7 bases, with 17 bases sitting between them. Germline loops: CDR1 LGHNA, CDR2 YNFKEQ. The CDR3 covers 16 residues. The CDR3 here is CASSQQGTQAIEKLFF. The CDR3 region has the DNA TGTGCCAGCAGCCAACAAGGGACCCAGGCTATTGAAAAACTGTTTTTT.

The chain uses TRBV6-1 and TRBJ1-2; weak D call: TRBD1 (5 bases). Trimming stripped 7 bases from V and 5 bases from J, with 23 bases between. Per the germline V gene, CDR1 is MNHNS and CDR2 is SASEGT. The CDR3 loop spans 16 amino acids. The CDR3, as DNA: TGTGCCAGCAAGTCGCAGGGTTCAACTACAGGTTATGGCTACACCTTC. As protein: CASKSQGSTTGYGYTF.

The chain is built from TRBV7-9 and TRBJ2-1; TRBD2 aligns across 7 bases. With 5 bases clipped from V and 0 bases from J, the junction kept 10 bases outside the gene matches. CDR1 is SEHNR and CDR2 is FQNEAQ in the germline V gene (reference sequence). The CDR3 has 17 amino acids. CDR3 DNA: TGTGCCAGCAGCCCCAGAACTAGCGAAAGCTCCTACAATGAGCAGTTCTTC. Translation gives CASSPRTSESSYNEQFF.

The V call is TRBV5-1, the J call TRBJ2-5, with 7 bases fitting TRBD2. This CDR3 contains 16 residues. Per the germline V gene, CDR1 is SGHRS and CDR2 is YFSETQ. With V trimmed by 5 bases and J by 11 bases, 21 bases remained unmatched. The CDR3, as DNA: TGCGCCAGCAGACCCGGGGGGACCCGTACGGCCAATGAGCAGTACTTC. Translating it yields CASRPGGTRTANEQYF. The full variable domain, with the rest looked up from reference TRBV5-1 and TRBJ2-5, is KAGVTQTPRYLIKTRGQQVTLSCSPISGHRSVSWYQQTPGQGLQFLFEYFSETQRNKGNFPGRFSGRQFSNSRSEMNVSTLELGDSALYLCASRPGGTRTANEQYFGPGTRLLVL.

The chain recombines TRBV29-1 with TRBJ1-2; D possibly corresponds to TRBD1 (5 bases). CDR3 length: 14 residues. V was pared by 0 bases and J by 8 bases, with 16 bases between. Germline V lookup: CDR1 SQVTM, CDR2 ANQGSEA. The CDR3 sequence: CSVEDRGVTWGYTF. The CDR3 DNA reads as TGCAGCGTTGAAGATCGAGGGGTAACATGGGGCTACACCTTC. The full variable domain, with the rest looked up from reference TRBV29-1 and TRBJ1-2, is SAVISQKPSRDICQRGTSLTIQCQVDSQVTMMFWYRQQPGQSLTLIATANQGSEATYESGFVIDKFPISRPNLTFSTLTVSNMSPEDSSIYLCSVEDRGVTWGYTFGSGTRLTVV.

The V gene is TRBV4-3, the J gene TRBJ2-1; 12 nucleotides agree with TRBD2. Germline CDR1 reads LGHNA; CDR2 reads YSLEER. This CDR3 has 17 amino acids. Trimming removed 2 bases from V and 7 bases from J; junction bases left unmatched: 9. The CDR3 here is CASSQSLTSGGGNEQFF. The CDR3 coding sequence is TGCGCCAGCAGCCAAAGCCTGACTAGCGGGGGTGGGAATGAGCAGTTCTTC.

This rearrangement joins TRBV29-1 to TRBJ2-3; TRBD2 might be the D (7 bases). Germline CDR1 is SQVTM and CDR2 is ANQGSEA. Trimming took off 3 bases at V and 4 bases at J, with 14 bases between the two ends. This CDR3 is 14 amino acids long. Here the CDR3 reads CSVEGRGPSDTQYF. CDR3 coding DNA: TGCAGCGTTGAGGGGCGGGGGCCTTCAGATACGCAGTATTTT.

CDR3 amino acids: CAISDPRTGYEQYF. CDR3 coding DNA: TGTGCCATCAGTGATCCCCGGACAGGCTACGAGCAGTACTTC. V is TRBV10-3 and J is TRBJ2-7; 7 bases match TRBD1. The CDR3 sequence is 14 residues long. The V segment lost 3 bases and the J segment 3 bases; nucleotides outside the gene matches: 5. The germline gives CDR1 ENHRY, CDR2 SYGVKD.

This chain connects TRBV5-1 to TRBJ1-1; D is unclear. The germline gives CDR1 SGHRS, CDR2 YFSETQ. This CDR3 is 13 amino acids long. V was clipped by 0 bases and J by 3 bases, with 6 bases between them. The CDR3 sequence is CASSLDWDTEAFF. CDR3 DNA: TGCGCCAGCAGCTTGGATTGGGACACTGAAGCTTTCTTT.

The V call is TRBV4-3, the J call TRBJ2-3; TRBD2 matches at 8 bases. The CDR3 length is 18 residues. CDR1 and CDR2 from the germline V gene are LGHNA and YSLEER. V dropped 2 bases and J dropped 1; count of bases not matched to a gene: 11. The CDR3 sequence: CASSQRGAVAGRTDTQYF. The CDR3 region has the DNA TGCGCCAGCAGCCAAAGGGGAGCCGTAGCGGGGCGCACAGATACGCAGTATTTT.

In this sample, this clonotype turned up a few times. The V gene is TRBV28, the J gene TRBJ2-4; D call uncertain. Matching the DNA end better, TRBJ2-7 makes the J call doubtful. Germline V gives CDR1 MDHEN, CDR2 SYDVKM. The CDR3 consists of 11 residues. The CDR3 reads CASSPFGEQYF. CDR3 coding DNA: TGTGCCAGCAGTCCTTTTGGCGAGCAGTACTTC.

The gene calls are TRBV6-6 and TRBJ1-2; D is unresolved. There are 13 residues in the CDR3. Between the trimmed V and J ends, which lost 8 bases and 1 base, there was a span of 11 bases. CDR1 is MNHNY, CDR2 SVGAGI, per germline (reference sequence). This CDR3 is CASDKEFNYGYTF. CDR3 nucleotides: TGTGCCAGCGATAAGGAATTTAACTATGGCTACACCTTC.

This clonotype was counted between two and nine times. The V call is TRBV4-1, the J call TRBJ2-7; TRBD1 is a possible D gene (6 bases). The V gene's germline CDR1 is MGHRA and CDR2 YSYEKL. The CDR3 length is 13 residues. Trimming removed 2 bases at V and 2 bases at J, with 7 bases between. The CDR3 DNA follows: TGCGCCAGCAGCCAAACAGGGCCCTACGAGCAGTACTTC. This translates into CASSQTGPYEQYF.

In this sample, this clonotype turned up a few times. The chain carries TRBV20-1 and TRBJ1-5; maybe TRBD1 (6 bases). The CDR3 is 13 residues long. Germline V lookup: CDR1 DFQATT, CDR2 SNEGSKA (reference sequence). V dropped 3 bases and J dropped 6 bases, with 12 bases sitting between them. The CDR3 reads CSASLGQTQPQHF. CDR3 coding DNA: TGCAGTGCTAGCTTGGGACAAACTCAGCCCCAGCATTTT.

This clonotype was observed a few times. The chain combines TRBV11-2 with TRBJ2-3, with D possibly matching TRBD1 (6 bases). The CDR3 consists of 15 residues. CDR1 and CDR2 from the germline V gene are SGHAT and FQNNGV. V lost 7 bases to trimming and J lost 1 base, with 15 bases between them. The CDR3 region has the DNA TGTGCCAGCATTTCTCCCGGGACACGCACAGATACGCAGTATTTT. Translated, it gives CASISPGTRTDTQYF.

This clonotype has a handful of counts. V and J are TRBV5-1 and TRBJ2-7; 11 bases fit TRBD1. J lost 5 bases, V lost 4 bases, and 8 bases had no gene match. The CDR3 is 15 amino acids. Per the germline V gene, CDR1 is SGHRS and CDR2 is YFSETQ. The CDR3 DNA reads TGCGCCAGCAGCGACAGAGGACAGGGGGCAGACGAGCAGTACTTC. Its protein product is CASSDRGQGADEQYF.

V gene TRBV28 combines with J gene TRBJ2-6, with TRBD1 matching 10 bases. The CDR3 has 22 amino acids. CDR1 MDHEN and CDR2 SYDVKM come from the germline V gene. J was trimmed by 0 bases and V by 4 bases; bases with no gene match: 18. CDR3 sequence (DNA): TGTGCCAGCAGTTCCTTAAAACTTATCCGGGACAGGGGCGTCTCTGGGGCCAACGTCCTGACTTTC. This sequence encodes CASSSLKLIRDRGVSGANVLTF.

The rearrangement uses TRBV7-2 and TRBJ2-7; D may be TRBD2 (5 bases). Germline V CDR1 and CDR2: SGHTA, FQGNSA. The germline V and J ends were trimmed by 6 bases and 2 bases, with 17 bases remaining between them. CDR3 length: 15 residues. CDR3 bases: TGTGCCAGCAGGGACGGAGGTCACCCTCCCTACGAGCAGTACTTC. This sequence encodes CASRDGGHPPYEQYF.

The chain is built from TRBV5-1 and TRBJ2-1; a possible D gene is TRBD1 (6 bases). V was pared by 4 bases and J by 4 bases, with 15 bases between. The CDR3 length is 15 residues. Per the germline V gene, CDR1 is SGHRS and CDR2 is YFSETQ. CDR3 sequence reads: CASSVSGTQYNEQFF. The CDR3 bases are TGCGCCAGCAGCGTATCCGGGACACAGTACAATGAGCAGTTCTTC. The entire variable domain, with the rest obtained from reference TRBV5-1 and TRBJ2-1, is as follows: KAGVTQTPRYLIKTRGQQVTLSCSPISGHRSVSWYQQTPGQGLQFLFEYFSETQRNKGNFPGRFSGRQFSNSRSEMNVSTLELGDSALYLCASSVSGTQYNEQFFGPGTRLTVL.

The chain uses TRBV28 and TRBJ2-7; D unclear. The V and J ends lost 5 bases and 3 bases respectively, with 14 bases between them. CDR3 size: 14 residues. Germline CDR1 and CDR2: MDHEN and SYDVKM. The CDR3 is CASSQGWAHYEQYF. The DNA for the CDR3 is TGTGCCAGCAGTCAAGGTTGGGCGCACTACGAGCAGTACTTC. Full variable domain (missing parts from reference TRBV28 and TRBJ2-7): DVKVTQSSRYLVKRTGEKVFLECVQDMDHENMFWYRQDPGLGLRLIYFSYDVKMKEKGDIPEGYSVSREKKERFSLILESASTNQTSMYLCASSQGWAHYEQYFGPGTRLTVT.

The V and J genes are TRBV7-2 and TRBJ2-3, with 8 bases that match TRBD2. V shed 5 bases, J shed 2 bases, and the junction held 18 bases outside the gene matches. Germline V CDR1 and CDR2: SGHTA, FQGNSA. This CDR3 contains 19 residues. The CDR3 DNA sequence: TGTGCCAGCAGCCCCTCACCCGGGACTAGAGAGGGGAACACAGATACGCAGTATTTT. It codes for CASSPSPGTREGNTDTQYF.

The V call is TRBV6-5, the J call TRBJ1-2; D might be TRBD1 (6 bases). Between the trimmed V and J ends, which lost 4 bases and 2 bases, there was a span of 14 bases. Germline CDR1 is MNHEY and CDR2 is SVGAGI. The CDR3 contains 15 residues. CDR3 loop: CASSSFAGGNYGYTF. CDR3 nucleotides: TGTGCCAGCAGTTCCTTCGCGGGGGGCAACTATGGCTACACCTTC.

This clonotype has a single count. A read error may produce the germline difference seen at one junction end. V usage is TRBV5-1 and J usage is TRBJ2-3, with 9 bases identical to TRBD2. The CDR3 loop spans 16 amino acids. Germline assignment: CDR1 SGHRS and CDR2 YFSETQ. CDR3 bases: TGCGCCAGCAGCTCTGGCGGGGGGGGGAGCACAGATATGCAGTATTTT. Translated: CASSSGGGGSTDMQYF.

The table lists this clonotype with a few counts. This chain connects TRBV20-1 to TRBJ2-5; 8 bases map to TRBD1. The length of the CDR3 is 15 residues. CDR1 DFQATT and CDR2 SNEGSKA come from the germline V gene (reference sequence). J gave up 5 bases and V 0 bases, and 8 bases lay outside the gene matches. CDR3 in DNA: TGCAGTGCTAGAGATTGGCAGGGGGCAGCGGAGACCCAGTACTTC. Translation: CSARDWQGAAETQYF.

The DNA for the CDR3 is TGCGCCAGCAGCCACCCCGACAGAACTGAAGCTTTCTTT. This gives the protein CASSHPDRTEAFF. The chain employs TRBV4-1 and TRBJ1-1; tentative D call: TRBD1 (5 bases). Per germline, CDR1 MGHRA and CDR2 YSYEKL. With 3 bases removed from V and 5 bases from J, the gap between germline ends came to 10 bases. This CDR3 spans 13 amino acids.

This clonotype came up a few times. This chain links TRBV24-1 with TRBJ2-1; 9 bases match TRBD2. The CDR3 sequence is 15 residues long. Trimming removed 4 bases from V and 4 bases from J; junction bases left unmatched: 4. The germline V gene has CDR1 KGHDR and CDR2 SFDVKD. The CDR3 sequence is CATSDPSGAYNEQFF. CDR3 DNA sequence: TGTGCCACCAGTGACCCTAGCGGGGCGTACAATGAGCAGTTCTTC.

This chain connects TRBV27 to TRBJ2-7, with no clear D. Trimming left V 3 bases short and J 3 bases short, with 15 bases between. The CDR3 is 15 amino acids. From germline, CDR1 is MNHEY and CDR2 SMNVEV (reference sequence). The CDR3 bases are TGTGCCAGCAGTTTTATAATTGCCAGCAGCTACGAGCAGTACTTC. It encodes CASSFIIASSYEQYF.